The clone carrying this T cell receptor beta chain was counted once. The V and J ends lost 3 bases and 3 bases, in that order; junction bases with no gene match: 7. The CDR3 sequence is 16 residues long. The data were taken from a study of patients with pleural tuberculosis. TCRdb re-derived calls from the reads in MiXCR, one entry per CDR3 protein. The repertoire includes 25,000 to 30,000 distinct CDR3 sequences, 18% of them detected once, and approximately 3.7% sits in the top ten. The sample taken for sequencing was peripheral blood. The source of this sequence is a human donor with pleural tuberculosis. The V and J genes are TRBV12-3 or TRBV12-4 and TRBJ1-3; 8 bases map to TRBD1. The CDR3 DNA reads TGTGCCAGCAGTTTGATGGCAGGGGGCAATGGAAACACCATATATTTT. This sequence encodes CASSLMAGGNGNTIYF.